This T cell receptor (beta chain) was sequenced during a study of T cell repertoires in cytomegalovirus infection (dated by TCRdb to between 2017 and 2020). As for the study more broadly: Donor HLA type was relevant to the analysis, as public TCR beta signatures indicated carriage of CMV infection together with the matching HLA type.

What the research found in general, with its limitations: In the ex vivo response, HLA-C-restricted CMV-specific TCR beta clonotypes were dominant, and in two of eight donors the single most frequent clonotype came from this HLA-C-restricted group. In both this cohort and an independent cohort of under 450 donors, the cumulative frequency of public TCR beta family members distinguished carriers of CMV infection plus the relevant HLA type.

TCRdb shows the sequencer as Illumina HiSeq 1500. TCRdb passed the public sequencing reads through fastp at Q25 and MiXCR, retaining productive beta sequences. CDR3 protein duplicates are merged, each entry listing the most common genes and DNA. In this sample the table shows under 150,000 distinct CDR3 sequences, more than 7% of which occur a single time. Around a tenth of the sample rests with the top ten. This clonotype was seen a few times. It lacks a known antigen. The sample holds no much larger clone one base away, and base qualities are not on file. The sequencing sample was made of PBMCs. This TCR was recovered from a human donor in good health (CMV status not recorded). Some clones in this sample may be carry-over from other donors' samples.

The nucleotide sequence is TGCAGTGCTAGCAGGTCGGGGTTAGGGTCAGGCTACACCTTC. Translated, this gives CSASRSGLGSGYTF. Rearrangement joined TRBV20-1 to TRBJ1-2; confidence is insufficient to name the D gene. A distance of 19 bases separates the germline ends of V and J, which lose 3 bases and 8 bases respectively. Including cysteine and phenylalanine, the CDR3 has 14 amino acids. Only CDR3 DNA remains: 42 bases, in frame from the first base. As encoded in the germline V gene (reference sequence), CDR1 is DFQATT while CDR2 is SNEGSKA.